The clone carrying this T cell receptor beta chain was detected only a few times. What it binds is unknown. The sample comes from a study of blood T cells in healthy people across ages. Study findings and constraints: Higher diversity and more naive CD4+ cells were features of long-lived donors, compared to aged donors. Underestimates were what the diversity estimates from one million T cells were considered to be. The recorded TCR beta diversity per million T cells decreased in a roughly linear manner with age. With unsorted PBMCs, a conclusive comparison of naive versus antigen-experienced cells was not possible.

The CDR3 sequence is 18 residues long. The germline gives CDR1 SNHLY, CDR2 FYNNEI. J lost 0 bases, V lost 7 bases, and 12 bases had no gene match. PCR was performed a second time for about 7 to 11 cycles using a sample-barcoded 5' primer and a J-beta primer mix. TCRdb recomputed calls from the 5' RACE reads with MiXCR, one row per CDR3 protein. The table includes approximately 1,000,000 distinct CDR3 sequences, 35% to 50% detected once. Sequencing was performed on blood. The chain couples TRBV2 to TRBJ2-7, with 13 positions matching TRBD2. The receptor comes from a woman aged 60-75 years in good health. The CDR3 DNA reads as TGTGCCAGCACACCGACTAGCGGGAGGTTTCCCAGCTCCTACGAGCAGTACTTC. It yields the protein CASTPTSGRFPSSYEQYF. The variable domain in full, with the rest retrieved from reference TRBV2 and TRBJ2-7, is EPEVTQTPSHQVTQMGQEVILRCVPISNHLYFYWYRQILGQKVEFLVSFYNNEISEKSEIFDDQFSVERPDGSNFTLKIRSTKLEDSAMYFCASTPTSGRFPSSYEQYFGPGTRLTVT.